One and the same sample provided the 30 T cell receptor beta chains below, sequenced in a study of T-cell reconstitution after alpha-beta-depleted transplantation in children. A TCRbeta library incorporating unique molecular identifiers was prepared. TCRdb re-called the PCR reads with MiXCR, one entry per CDR3 protein. The sample has 350,000 to 500,000 distinct CDR3 sequences; about 40% are singletons. Sample: PBMCs, taken before TCRalphabeta/CD19-depleted stem cell transplant. The receptors derive from a girl aged 2-10 years with aplastic anemia, due to receive a stem cell transplant.

This clonotype has only a few counts. This rearrangement joins TRBV25-1 to TRBJ2-1; TRBD2 agrees at 10 bases. Per the germline V gene, CDR1 is MGHDK and CDR2 is SYGVNS. Trimming cost V 3 bases and J 3 bases; bases outside gene matches: 5. This CDR3 is 16 amino acids long. The CDR3 loop reads CASSDPTSGNYNEQFF. Written as DNA, the CDR3 is TGTGCCAGCAGTGACCCCACTAGCGGGAACTACAATGAGCAGTTCTTC.

The chain has TRBV20-1 and TRBJ2-7; 7 bases align to TRBD1. This CDR3 contains 14 residues. V gave up 4 bases and J gave up 4 bases; unmatched junction bases: 10. Germline V gene data show CDR1 as DFQATT and CDR2 as SNEGSKA (reference sequence). CDR3: CSAITSGQTYEQYF. The CDR3 DNA is TGCAGTGCTATTACTTCGGGACAGACGTACGAGCAGTACTTC.

This clonotype came up many times. This sequence joins TRBV20-1 and TRBJ2-3, with 12 nucleotides matching TRBD2. This CDR3 region has 15 residues. Trimming removed 6 bases from V and 4 bases from J; junction bases left unmatched: 8. Germline assignment: CDR1 DFQATT and CDR2 SNEGSKA (reference sequence). In DNA form, the CDR3 reads TGCAGTGCCCGCCCCCCTAGCGGGGGGGCAGATACGCAGTATTTT. Amino acid sequence: CSARPPSGGADTQYF.

This clonotype was picked up one time. This chain uses TRBV5-1 with TRBJ1-3, with no clear D. There are 14 residues in the CDR3. V was cut by 4 bases and J by 8 bases, with 16 bases left in between. In germline, CDR1 is SGHRS, CDR2 YFSETQ. CDR3: CASSSGLDWDTIYF. The CDR3 coding sequence is TGCGCCAGCAGCAGCGGTTTGGATTGGGACACCATATATTTT.

The chain uses TRBV12-3 or TRBV12-4 and TRBJ2-3; 7 bases map to TRBD1. Trimming at V came to 5 bases and at J to 1 base, leaving 3 bases not matched to a gene. The CDR3 contains 14 residues. In nucleotides, the CDR3 is TGTGCCAGCAGTGAGGGGGCGGGCACAGATACGCAGTATTTT. Residues: CASSEGAGTDTQYF.

The chain recombines TRBV6-1 with TRBJ2-3; D may correspond to TRBD1 or TRBD2 (5 bases each). Germline V CDR1 and CDR2: MNHNS, SASEGT. This CDR3 comprises 15 residues. V shed 10 bases and J shed 2 bases, with 19 bases lying between them. The CDR3 DNA reads as TGTGCCACCGCTGGCATAGGGACCTACACAGATACGCAGTATTTT. Translated: CATAGIGTYTDTQYF.

The chain recombines TRBV10-3 with TRBJ1-1; perhaps TRBD1 as D (5 bases). The CDR3 sequence is 15 residues long. Germline CDR1 reads ENHRY; CDR2 reads SYGVKD. V was pared by 3 bases and J by 0 bases, with 11 bases between. DNA of the CDR3: TGTGCCATCAGTGAAAGTAGGGGACTGAACACTGAAGCTTTCTTT. Encoded protein: CAISESRGLNTEAFF.

The V and J genes are TRBV6-6 and TRBJ1-2; no clear D. Trimming left V 6 bases short and J 3 bases short, with 8 bases between. The CDR3 extends over 12 amino acids. From germline, CDR1 is MNHNY and CDR2 SVGAGI (reference sequence). The DNA of the CDR3 is TGTGCCAGCAGCCAGTACGACTATGGCTACACCTTC. This codes for CASSQYDYGYTF.

The V and J genes are TRBV20-1 and TRBJ2-7; D ambiguous. The V gene's germline CDR1 is DFQATT and CDR2 SNEGSKA (reference sequence). V was trimmed by 0 bases and J by 2 bases, leaving 8 bases between them. This CDR3 has 13 residues. CDR3 coding DNA: TGCAGTGCTAGAGAACCAGATACCTACGAGCAGTACTTC. This encodes CSAREPDTYEQYF.

The chain combines TRBV20-1 with TRBJ2-5; D is uncertain. The length of the CDR3 is 13 residues. Germline CDR1 is DFQATT and CDR2 is SNEGSKA (reference sequence). V was clipped by 0 bases and J by 1 base, with 6 bases between them. The CDR3 region is CSARDDPQETQYF. In nucleotides, the CDR3 is TGCAGTGCTAGAGATGATCCCCAAGAGACCCAGTACTTC.

This clonotype appeared a few times. The V call is TRBV20-1, the J call TRBJ2-1, with D unclear. Germline V lookup: CDR1 DFQATT, CDR2 SNEGSKA (reference sequence). Trimming pared 0 bases from V and 6 bases from J, leaving 6 bases between. The CDR3 sequence is 12 residues long. CDR3 protein: CSAREGLNEQFF. In nucleotides, the CDR3 is TGCAGTGCTAGAGAAGGCCTCAATGAGCAGTTCTTC.

This clonotype was recorded many times. The chain links TRBV9 to TRBJ2-1; 15 bases are shared with TRBD2. The germline CDR1 and CDR2 sequences are SGDLS and YYNGEE. The CDR3 spans 20 residues. Trimming took 4 bases from V and 5 from J; bases not matched to a gene: 16. CDR3 bases: TGTGCCAGCAGCCATTCCCTCAGGGGCTGGACTAGCGGGAGGGACAATGAGCAGTTCTTC. Protein product: CASSHSLRGWTSGRDNEQFF. The full variable domain, its missing parts supplied by reference TRBV9 and TRBJ2-1, is DSGVTQTPKHLITATGQRVTLRCSPRSGDLSVYWYQQSLDQGLQFLIQYYNGEERAKGNILERFSAQQFPDLHSELNLSSLELGDSALYFCASSHSLRGWTSGRDNEQFFGPGTRLTVL.

The table lists this clonotype with many counts. This chain uses TRBV12-3 or TRBV12-4 with TRBJ2-7; D not resolved. Trimming removed 1 base from V and 2 bases from J, with 15 bases in between. There are 16 residues in the CDR3. In DNA, the CDR3 is TGTGCCAGCAGTTTAGGGATAACCTTGCTTGCCTACGAGCAGTACTTC. It specifies CASSLGITLLAYEQYF.

The sample holds many counts of this clonotype. This chain uses TRBV3-1 with TRBJ2-5; D remains unclear. In germline, CDR1 is LGHDT, CDR2 YNNKEL (reference sequence). The CDR3 is 15 residues long. Trimming took off 1 base at V and 4 bases at J, with 13 bases between the two ends. The CDR3 DNA reads as TGTGCCAGCAGCCAAGTGGAGTCTCTAGGAGAGACCCAGTACTTC. Its protein is CASSQVESLGETQYF.

V usage is TRBV29-1 and J usage is TRBJ2-3; 9 bases are shared with TRBD2. V was clipped by 0 bases and J by 2 bases; unmatched bases: 3. In germline, CDR1 is SQVTM, CDR2 ANQGSEA. The CDR3 has 15 residues. CDR3: CSVEERGGVTDTQYF. CDR3 coding DNA: TGCAGCGTTGAAGAGCGGGGGGGAGTCACAGATACGCAGTATTTT.

This chain links TRBV6-2 or TRBV6-3 with TRBJ2-7, with 9 nucleotides matching TRBD2. This CDR3 is 15 amino acids long. CDR1 and CDR2 from the germline V gene are MNHEY and SVGEGT. J gave up 5 bases and V 10 bases, and 15 bases lay outside the gene matches. The DNA of the CDR3 is TGTGCCACCCGGCAGCGGGGGGAGGCAGTCGACGAGCAGTACTTC. It encodes CATRQRGEAVDEQYF.

The rearrangement joins TRBV20-1 to TRBJ2-2, with D possibly being TRBD2 (6 bases). Germline V gene data show CDR1 as DFQATT and CDR2 as SNEGSKA (reference sequence). This CDR3 comprises 15 residues. V was clipped by 7 bases and J by 1 base, with 16 bases between them. CDR3 in amino acids: CSVPPLAKNTGELFF. The CDR3 nucleotides read TGCAGTGTCCCACCACTAGCCAAGAACACCGGGGAGCTGTTTTTT.

V usage is TRBV20-1 and J usage is TRBJ1-5; perhaps TRBD1 as D (6 bases). The CDR3 is 14 residues long. Germline lookup yields CDR1 DFQATT and CDR2 SNEGSKA (reference sequence). Trimming took off 3 bases at V and 3 bases at J, with 12 bases between the two ends. CDR3 sequence (DNA): TGCAGTGCTAGGGCAACAGGGAACAATCAGCCCCAGCATTTT. Encoded protein: CSARATGNNQPQHF.

In this sample, this clonotype turned up many times. V usage is TRBV7-6 and J usage is TRBJ2-3; TRBD1 might be the D (5 bases). The germline V gene has CDR1 SGHVS and CDR2 FNYEAQ. Trimming removed 5 bases from V and 1 base from J, with 7 bases in between. The CDR3 runs to 13 residues. DNA for the CDR3: TGTGCCAGCAGCGCACAGGGCACAGATACGCAGTATTTT. Translation gives CASSAQGTDTQYF.

The sample holds a few counts of this clonotype. The rearrangement links TRBV4-2 to TRBJ1-3, with D hard to call. This CDR3 has 15 residues. Germline V gene lookup returns CDR1 LGHNA and CDR2 YNFKEQ. V dropped 0 bases and J dropped 0 bases, with 6 bases sitting between them. The CDR3 region is CASSQDATSGNTIYF. The CDR3 DNA follows: TGTGCCAGCAGCCAAGACGCCACCTCTGGAAACACCATATATTTT.

This sequence joins TRBV20-1 and TRBJ2-3; 14 positions match TRBD2. Unmatched junction bases numbered 3, after V lost 6 bases and J lost 7 bases. Germline assignment: CDR1 DFQATT and CDR2 SNEGSKA (reference sequence). This CDR3 is built from 13 residues. The CDR3 bases are TGCAGTGCCAGGACTAGCGGGAGGTATACGCAGTATTTT. Translated: CSARTSGRYTQYF.

The chain couples TRBV28 to TRBJ2-1, with D possibly being TRBD2 (6 bases). Germline V CDR1 and CDR2: MDHEN, SYDVKM. CDR3 length equals 14 residues. The germline V and J ends were trimmed by 6 bases and 7 bases, with 16 bases remaining between them. CDR3 sequence (DNA): TGTGCCAGCAGGGAGCGGGCACCTCAAAATGAGCAGTTCTTC. Translated, it gives CASRERAPQNEQFF.

This clonotype was observed at least ten times. The rearrangement joins TRBV5-1 to TRBJ1-4, with TRBD1 identical over 8 bases. CDR3 size: 15 residues. Germline CDR1 and CDR2: SGHRS and YFSETQ. Losses at the gene ends were 3 bases for V and 4 bases for J; bases not matched to a gene: 5. The CDR3 region has the DNA TGCGCCAGCAGCTCAGGGGGCTCGGATAATGAAAAACTGTTTTTT. This gives the protein CASSSGGSDNEKLFF. Looking up the rest from reference TRBV5-1 and TRBJ1-4 gives the full variable domain: KAGVTQTPRYLIKTRGQQVTLSCSPISGHRSVSWYQQTPGQGLQFLFEYFSETQRNKGNFPGRFSGRQFSNSRSEMNVSTLELGDSALYLCASSSGGSDNEKLFFGSGTQLSVL.

CDR3 protein: CASSLAGNNQPQHF. The CDR3 DNA follows: TGTGCCAGCAGTTTGGCGGGTAACAATCAGCCCCAGCATTTT. The V call is TRBV27, the J call TRBJ1-5; no clear D. Germline V gene lookup returns CDR1 MNHEY and CDR2 SMNVEV (reference sequence). The CDR3 covers 14 residues. V was clipped by 3 bases and J by 3 bases, with 9 bases between them.

The rearrangement uses TRBV3-1 and TRBJ2-7, with 8 nucleotides matching TRBD1. The CDR3 has 15 amino acids. Germline V CDR1 and CDR2: LGHDT, YNNKEL (reference sequence). V dropped 2 bases and J dropped 2; count of bases not matched to a gene: 5. The DNA for the CDR3 is TGTGCCAGCAGCCAACCTGACAGGGGAACCTACGAGCAGTACTTC. As protein: CASSQPDRGTYEQYF.

The chain employs TRBV29-1 and TRBJ1-2; D is undetermined. Per the germline V gene, CDR1 is SQVTM and CDR2 is ANQGSEA. V was trimmed by 2 bases and J by 2 bases, leaving 9 bases between them. The CDR3 totals 13 residues. CDR3 loop: CSVERLRNYGYTF. The DNA for the CDR3 is TGCAGCGTTGAAAGGTTGAGAAACTATGGCTACACCTTC.

J is TRBJ2-3 and V is TRBV29-1, with 10 nucleotides matching TRBD2. Germline loops: CDR1 SQVTM, CDR2 ANQGSEA. The CDR3 is made up of 18 amino acids. V lost 8 bases and J lost 2; bases outside the gene matches: 19. The CDR3 reads CSCSDGILSGRATDTQYF. DNA of the CDR3: TGCAGCTGTTCCGACGGGATTTTAAGCGGGAGGGCCACAGATACGCAGTATTTT.

This clonotype was seen ten or more times. The genes are TRBV29-1 and TRBJ1-1; the D gene is possibly TRBD1 (6 bases). Germline CDR1 reads SQVTM; CDR2 reads ANQGSEA. This CDR3 has 13 residues. Trimming stripped 3 bases from V and 7 bases from J, with 15 bases between. CDR3 sequence: CSVDNPTGYEAFF. The CDR3, as DNA: TGCAGCGTTGACAATCCTACAGGGTATGAAGCTTTCTTT.

The chain uses TRBV6-5 and TRBJ2-3, with D perhaps matching TRBD1 (6 bases). CDR1 is MNHEY and CDR2 is SVGAGI in the germline V gene. The CDR3 contains 12 residues. Trimming removed 10 bases at V and 1 base at J, with 9 bases between. CDR3 loop: CATRGGTDTQYF. Written as DNA, the CDR3 is TGTGCCACCAGGGGCGGCACAGATACGCAGTATTTT.

This clonotype was observed at least ten times. The V gene is TRBV12-3 or TRBV12-4, the J gene TRBJ1-1; D gene unclear. This CDR3 is built from 14 residues. V was shortened by 5 bases and J by 0 bases, with 10 bases between the two germline ends. The CDR3 DNA reads as TGTGCCAGCAGTCCCGTGGCTCTGAACACTGAAGCTTTCTTT. Its translation is CASSPVALNTEAFF.